The clone carrying this T cell receptor beta chain appeared a few times. The antigen is undetermined. V was pared by 7 bases and J by 5 bases, with 7 bases of the junction left unmatched. The CDR3 contains 12 residues. CDR1 and CDR2 from the germline V gene are SQVTM and ANQGSEA. Together with a sample-barcoded 5' primer, a J-beta primer mix was included in a second PCR lasting roughly 7 to 11 cycles. Via MiXCR, TCRdb re-called the 5' RACE reads, giving one row per CDR3 protein. Of around 1,000,000 distinct CDR3 sequences in the sample, roughly 24% are singletons; the top ten hold 0.75%. This sample was taken from a study of blood T cells in healthy people across ages. General study results and limits: Per million T cells, the diversity of TCR beta decreased roughly linearly as age advanced.

Sample donors were healthy Caucasian individuals that came from Russia, aged roughly 6 to 95. The data also belong to a second study, concerning T cells of mothers and their children. As that study records: All donors were healthy and Caucasian; they were a few mothers and their six children. Per 15 ul, 1.5 ug of RNA was used, with all extracted RNA going into cDNA synthesis.

This clonotype was obtained from a girl aged 2 to 9 in good health. Sequenced material: blood. The chain joins TRBV29-1 to TRBJ1-2, with 7 positions matching TRBD1. This CDR3 reads CSALQGTYGYTF. For the CDR3, the DNA is TGCAGCGCGCTACAGGGGACATATGGCTACACCTTC.